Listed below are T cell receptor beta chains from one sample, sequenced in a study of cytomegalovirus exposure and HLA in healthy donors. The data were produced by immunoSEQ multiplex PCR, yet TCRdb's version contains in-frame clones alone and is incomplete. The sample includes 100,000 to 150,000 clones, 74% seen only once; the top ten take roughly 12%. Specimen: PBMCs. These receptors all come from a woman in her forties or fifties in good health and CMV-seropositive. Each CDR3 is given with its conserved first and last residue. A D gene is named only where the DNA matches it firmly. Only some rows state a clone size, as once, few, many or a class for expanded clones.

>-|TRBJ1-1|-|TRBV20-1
CSARDTEAFF
TGCAGTGCCAGGGACACTGAAGCTTTCTTT
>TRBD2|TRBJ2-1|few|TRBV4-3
CASSQKKVLAGVYEQFF
TGCGCCAGCAGCCAAAAAAAGGTGCTAGCGGGGGTCTATGAGCAGTTCTTC
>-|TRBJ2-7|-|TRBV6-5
CASSYVSGEQYF
TGTGCCAGCAGTTACGTCTCGGGCGAGCAGTACTTC
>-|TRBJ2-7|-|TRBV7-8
CASSFSSASYEQYF
TGTGCCAGCAGCTTTTCTAGCGCTTCCTACGAGCAGTACTTC
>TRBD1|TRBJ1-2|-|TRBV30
CAWSAYSGQGNGYTF
TGTGCCTGGAGTGCCTATTCGGGACAGGGGAATGGCTACACCTTC
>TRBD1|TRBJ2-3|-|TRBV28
CASSSIRPDRGNTDTQYF
TGTGCCAGCAGTTCCATCCGACCGGACAGGGGGAACACAGATACGCAGTATTTT
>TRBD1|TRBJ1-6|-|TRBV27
CASSSAGGPYNSPLHF
TGTGCCAGCAGTTCGGCAGGGGGCCCCTATAATTCACCCCTCCACTTT
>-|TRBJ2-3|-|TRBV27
CASSAYTDTQYF
TGTGCCAGCAGTGCCTACACAGATACGCAGTATTTT
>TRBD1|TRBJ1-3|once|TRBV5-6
CASSLLGQGHGNTIYF
TGTGCCAGCAGCTTGTTGGGACAGGGCCACGGAAACACCATATATTTT
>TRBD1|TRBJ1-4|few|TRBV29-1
CSVTRQGTNEKLFF
TGCAGCGTGACCCGACAGGGCACTAATGAAAAACTGTTTTTT
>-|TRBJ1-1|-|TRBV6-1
CASSFRLYTEAFF
TGTGCCAGCAGTTTCCGACTGTACACTGAAGCTTTCTTT
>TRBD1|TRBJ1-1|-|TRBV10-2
CASSENEGANTEAFF
TGCGCCAGCAGTGAGAACGAGGGGGCGAACACTGAAGCTTTCTTT
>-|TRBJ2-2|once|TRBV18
CASSPSEVGELFF
TGTGCCAGCTCACCTAGCGAAGTCGGGGAGCTGTTTTTT
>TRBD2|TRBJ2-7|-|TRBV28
CASSLSGSFAYEQYF
TGTGCCAGCAGTTTAAGCGGGAGCTTCGCCTACGAGCAGTACTTC
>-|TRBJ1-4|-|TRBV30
CAWSVGGVAEKLFF
TGTGCCTGGAGTGTTGGCGGGGTAGCTGAAAAACTGTTTTTT
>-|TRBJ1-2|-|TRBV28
CASSLNRQVYGYTF
TGTGCCAGCAGTTTAAACAGGCAGGTCTATGGCTACACCTTC